Following are 26 T cell receptor beta chains from one sample sequenced in a study of kidney transplant recipient with SARS-CoV-2 infection. In TCRdb, the reads were re-called with MiXCR into one record per CDR3 protein. Of 200,000 to 300,000 distinct CDR3 sequences detected, around 30% appear once; the ten largest clones hold less than 8.5%. The source material was a blood sample, sampled at baseline and on day 111 from a kidney transplant recipient. The receptors here all came from a young adult male patient who had COVID-19 and was a kidney transplant recipient. Some T cells may originate from the graft donor.

A few counts support this clonotype. Written as DNA, the CDR3 is TGCAGCGTTGGACTCTACAATGAGCAGTTCTTC. Its protein product is CSVGLYNEQFF. The gene calls are TRBV29-1 and TRBJ2-1; D not certain. V dropped 4 bases and J dropped 3 bases, with 4 bases sitting between them. Germline CDR1 is SQVTM and CDR2 is ANQGSEA. The CDR3 has 11 amino acids.

This clonotype was seen more than once but under ten times. The rearrangement uses TRBV6-8 and TRBJ2-5; D gene ambiguous. The CDR3 is 12 residues long. V shed 6 bases and J shed 2 bases, with 7 bases lying between them. Looked up from germline, CDR1 is MNHGY and CDR2 is SAAAGT. This CDR3 reads CASRRPQETQYF. The CDR3, as DNA: TGTGCCAGCAGGAGACCTCAAGAGACCCAGTACTTC.

Remarks on this clonotype: This may be a read error, as it is one base from a much larger clone. The chain links TRBV7-9 to TRBJ2-5; possibly TRBD1 or TRBD2 for D (5 bases each). CDR3 size: 16 residues. Per the germline V gene, CDR1 is SEHNR and CDR2 is FQNEAQ (reference sequence). CDR3 protein: CTSSSPGPIVRETQYF. In nucleotides, the CDR3 is TGTACCAGCAGCTCTCCGGGACCCATAGTAAGGGAGACCCAGTACTTC.

As to this clonotype: A much bigger clone sits one base away, suggesting this may be a read error. The V call is TRBV28, the J call TRBJ2-7; 14 bases match TRBD2. This CDR3 comprises 14 residues. Germline CDR1 reads MDHEN; CDR2 reads SYDVKM. In DNA form, the CDR3 reads TGTGTCAGCAGGGCGGGACTAGCGGGAGTTGAGCAGTACTTC. Its translation: CVSRAGLAGVEQYF.

In its sample, this clonotype was seen many times. J is TRBJ1-2 and V is TRBV9, with no clear D. Trimming took off 6 bases at V and 4 bases at J, with 22 bases between the two ends. Per germline, CDR1 SGDLS and CDR2 YYNGEE. This CDR3 comprises 16 residues. CDR3 sequence (DNA): TGTGCCAGCAATTGGTCGTACTCAAGAAAGACCTATGGCTACACCTTC. Translated, it gives CASNWSYSRKTYGYTF.

This clonotype was counted at least ten times. This chain uses TRBV29-1 with TRBJ2-7; 7 positions match TRBD2. Trimming at V came to 1 base and at J to 0 bases, leaving 6 bases not matched to a gene. The CDR3 consists of 15 residues. Germline V gene lookup returns CDR1 SQVTM and CDR2 ANQGSEA. The CDR3 region is CSVEGLAGDSYEQYF. The DNA for the CDR3 is TGCAGCGTTGAAGGCTTAGCGGGTGACTCCTACGAGCAGTACTTC.

About this clonotype itself: This may be a read error: a much more frequent sequence differs by one nucleotide. J is TRBJ1-1 and V is TRBV9; 7 bases agree with TRBD1. Germline V gene data show CDR1 as SGDLS and CDR2 as YYNGEE. With 5 bases clipped from V and 8 bases from J, the junction kept 12 bases outside the gene matches. CDR3 length equals 14 residues. DNA of the CDR3: TGTGCCAGCAGTGGCCGGGACAGCGGGCGGGAAGCTTTCTTT. Protein product: CASSGRDSGREAFF.

On this clonotype itself: Given a much more abundant clone one base away, this may be a read error. J is TRBJ2-5 and V is TRBV7-9, with D possibly being TRBD1 or TRBD2 (5 bases each). The CDR3 covers 14 residues. The V end was cut by 8 bases, the J end by 1 base, with 14 bases between. The germline gives CDR1 SEHNR, CDR2 FQNEAQ (reference sequence). The CDR3 coding sequence is TGTGCCAGCGGCCAATTCGGGGCCCAAGAGACCCAGTACTTC. This gives the protein CASGQFGAQETQYF.

The sample holds many counts of this clonotype. V is TRBV4-3 and J is TRBJ2-2, with D possibly TRBD1 on 5 matching bases. CDR3 size: 14 residues. Germline CDR1 and CDR2: LGHNA and YSLEER. Written as DNA, the CDR3 is TGCGCAGCCAAACAGGACGCGAACACCGGGGAGCTGTTTTTT. It codes for CAAKQDANTGELFF.

This clonotype appeared many times. V gene TRBV3-1 combines with J gene TRBJ2-2; D is unresolved. The germline V gene has CDR1 LGHDT and CDR2 YNNKEL (reference sequence). CDR3 length: 16 amino acids. Trimming removed 0 bases at V and 2 bases at J, with 10 bases between. CDR3 nucleotide sequence: TGTGCCAGCAGCCAAGATCGGCGCCATAACACCGGGGAGCTGTTTTTT. It translates to CASSQDRRHNTGELFF.

This clonotype showed up many times. The chain links TRBV2 to TRBJ1-6; D uncertain. CDR1 is SNHLY and CDR2 is FYNNEI in the germline V gene. V was clipped by 2 bases and J by 0 bases, with 5 bases between them. There are 15 residues in the CDR3. The CDR3 loop is CASSEFGSYNSPLHF. CDR3 DNA sequence: TGTGCCAGCAGTGAATTCGGCTCCTATAATTCACCCCTCCACTTT.

This clonotype was observed many times. V is TRBV19 and J is TRBJ1-2; TRBD1 aligns across 10 bases. Trimming removed 5 bases from V and 4 bases from J; junction bases left unmatched: 19. The CDR3 spans 19 residues. Germline values: CDR1 LNHDA, CDR2 SQIVND (reference sequence). DNA of the CDR3: TGTGCCAGTAGTGCCGCGCTCGGGGGACAGGGGATTGTGGGCTATGGCTACACCTTC. Its protein is CASSAALGGQGIVGYGYTF.

Concerning this clonotype itself: A much more abundant neighbour one base away suggests this may be a read error. The chain couples TRBV7-3 to TRBJ2-2, with TRBD2 matching over 12 bases. V dropped 8 bases and J dropped 5; count of bases not matched to a gene: 9. In germline, CDR1 is SGHTA, CDR2 FQGTGA. The CDR3 runs to 16 residues. CDR3 bases: TGTGCCAGCGGCTCGAGGGGGACTAGCGGGACCGGGGAGCTGTTTTTT. Protein: CASGSRGTSGTGELFF.

Concerning this clonotype: In this CDR3 the conserved last residue, phenylalanine or tryptophan, is missing, so a read error is likely. The V call is TRBV15, the J call TRBJ1-1; D is unresolved. The CDR3 sequence is 15 residues long. Germline V lookup: CDR1 LNHNV, CDR2 YYDKDF (reference sequence). The CDR3 is CATSGEPGGDTEAFL. The DNA for the CDR3 is TGTGCCACCAGCGGAGAACCGGGAGGTGACACTGAAGCTTTCCTT.

On this clonotype: A much larger clone sits a single nucleotide away, making a read error possible. The chain joins TRBV7-9 to TRBJ1-2; D not resolved. Germline V CDR1 and CDR2: SEHNR, FQNEAQ (reference sequence). V was cut by 1 base and J by 4 bases, with 10 bases left in between. The CDR3 sequence is 14 residues long. The CDR3 DNA sequence: TGTGCCAGCAGCTTAGAAGTAAACTTCTATGGCTACACCTTC. Translated: CASSLEVNFYGYTF. Full variable domain (rest looked up from reference TRBV7-9 and TRBJ1-2): DTGVSQNPRHKITKRGQNVTFRCDPISEHNRLYWYRQTLGQGPEFLTYFQNEAQLEKSRLLSDRFSAERPKGSFSTLEIQRTEQGDSAMYLCASSLEVNFYGYTFGSGTRLTVV.

In the case of this clonotype: This sequence may be a read error, since a much larger clone differs from it by one base. The chain recombines TRBV7-2 with TRBJ1-2, with unresolved D. Germline V gene sequence: CDR1 SGHTA, CDR2 FQGNSA. V shed 5 bases and J shed 4 bases, with 23 bases lying between them. CDR3 length: 17 amino acids. The CDR3 nucleotides read TGTGCCAGCAGCAGCTATATCAGAGACGGAAAGACCTATGGCTACACCTTC. Its protein product is CASSSYIRDGKTYGYTF.

This chain joins TRBV8-2 and TRBJ1-2. TRBV8-2 is an annotated pseudogene. The CDR3 covers 16 residues. The CDR3 is CGSLEGDSRKTYGYTF. The DNA of the CDR3 is TGTGGCAGTCTCGAAGGTGATAGCCGAAAGACCTATGGCTACACCTTC.

This clonotype was counted at least ten times. The gene calls are TRBV3-1 and TRBJ1-2, with D unclear. Germline V gene lookup returns CDR1 LGHDT and CDR2 YNNKEL (reference sequence). V was cut by 5 bases and J by 4 bases, with 23 bases left in between. The CDR3 covers 17 residues. CDR3 bases: TGTGCCAGCAGCTTAGGCAGCACCCTTCGAAAGACCTATGGCTACACCTTC. Protein: CASSLGSTLRKTYGYTF.

This clonotype was seen at least ten times. CDR3 DNA sequence: TGTGCCAGCAGTCCCCCAAGGGCGGGGGATAGCAATCAGCCCCAGCATTTT. Its protein is CASSPPRAGDSNQPQHF. The chain links TRBV28 to TRBJ1-5; TRBD1 is a possible D gene (5 bases). In germline, CDR1 is MDHEN, CDR2 SYDVKM. V was cut by 5 bases and J by 0 bases, with 17 bases left in between. The CDR3 is 17 residues long.

This clonotype appeared many times. This chain connects TRBV8-2 to TRBJ1-2. TRBV8-2 corresponds to a pseudogene. The CDR3 consists of 16 residues. The CDR3 loop reads CGSTSDDSRKTYGYTF. Here the CDR3 DNA reads TGTGGCAGTACGTCCGATGATAGCCGAAAGACCTATGGCTACACCTTC.

This clonotype was detected ten times or more. The chain uses TRBV20-1 and TRBJ1-1; 9 bases line up with TRBD1. The CDR3 spans 15 residues. CDR1 is DFQATT, CDR2 SNEGSKA, per germline (reference sequence). Trimming cost V 3 bases and J 0 bases; bases outside gene matches: 5. The DNA for the CDR3 is TGCAGTGCTAGGGGGGACAGGGCTATGAACACTGAAGCTTTCTTT. This gives the protein CSARGDRAMNTEAFF.

Only a few counts were recorded for this clonotype. This may come from a read error, since a much larger clone is one base off. The genes are TRBV29-1 and TRBJ1-3; D unclear. V gave up 0 bases and J gave up 1 base, with 16 bases separating them. The V gene's germline CDR1 is SQVTM and CDR2 ANQGSEA. This CDR3 contains 17 residues. In nucleotides, the CDR3 is TGCAGCGTTGAAGATCTCGGACGGGGAGGTTCTGGAAACACCATATATTTT. Translated: CSVEDLGRGGSGNTIYF.

This clonotype was seen only a few times. CDR3 DNA sequence: TGTGCCTGGAGTTCTCTCCGGGAGCAGTTCTTC. This gives the protein CAWSSLREQFF. The J gene is TRBJ2-1, the V gene TRBV30; D uncertain. V lost 2 bases and J 10 bases, leaving 9 bases between the germline ends. Per the germline V gene, CDR1 is GTSNPN and CDR2 is SVGIG (reference sequence). This CDR3 region has 11 residues.

This clonotype was recorded many times. The V call is TRBV6-9, the J call TRBJ1-2; no clear D gene. V gave up 5 bases and J gave up 4 bases, with 23 bases separating them. The CDR3 totals 17 residues. Germline CDR1 reads MNHGY; CDR2 reads SVAAGI. The CDR3, as DNA: TGTGCCAGCAGTAGATTTATGCCTTACGGAAAGACCTATGGCTACACCTTC. Translation gives CASSRFMPYGKTYGYTF.

This clonotype was picked up many times. DNA of the CDR3: TGTGCCAGCAGCAATTATTGTGAATCTCGAAAGACCTATGGCTACACCTTC. It codes for CASSNYCESRKTYGYTF. This chain links TRBV7-6 with TRBJ1-2; no clear D gene. This CDR3 has 17 residues. The ends were cut back, 5 bases at V and 4 bases at J, with 23 bases in the middle. Germline loops: CDR1 SGHVS, CDR2 FNYEAQ.

This clonotype appeared a few times. The genes are TRBV5-1 and TRBJ2-3, with a tentative D call TRBD1 (5 bases). With 0 bases removed from V and 10 bases from J, the gap between germline ends came to 9 bases. Germline CDR1 SGHRS, CDR2 YFSETQ. This CDR3 is built from 12 residues. The CDR3 DNA reads as TGCGCCAGCAGCTTGGCAGGGCGTGCGCAGTATTTT. This codes for CASSLAGRAQYF. The full variable domain, completed using reference TRBV5-1 and TRBJ2-3, is KAGVTQTPRYLIKTRGQQVTLSCSPISGHRSVSWYQQTPGQGLQFLFEYFSETQRNKGNFPGRFSGRQFSNSRSEMNVSTLELGDSALYLCASSLAGRAQYFGPGTRLTVL.